This T cell receptor (beta chain) was sequenced in a study of CD8+ T cells in alopecia areata. Study information: Treated patients were dosed with oral tofacitinib, taking 5 to 10 mg twice daily.

Cell sorting on a FACSAria was used to separate CD4+ and CD8+ T cells from the PBMCs. Germline V gene data show CDR1 as MNHEY and CDR2 as SMNVEV (reference sequence). CDR3 length: 11 residues. V was trimmed by 4 bases and J by 0 bases, leaving 1 base between them. Following RNA extraction, reverse transcription yielded cDNA that acted as the sequencing template. The method was immunoSEQ multiplex PCR; TCRdb's version includes in-frame clones alone and lacks a portion of them. The table includes approximately 140,000 clones, approximately 45% detected once. This clone was observed a few times. Other DNA sequences in this specimen translate into the identical CDR3.

The sample was CD4+ T cells sorted from blood. This clonotype was sampled from a human donor with alopecia areata. The V and J genes are TRBV27 and TRBJ2-7; D is uncertain. The CDR3 nucleotides read TGTGCCAGCAGTTCCTCCTACGAGCAGTACTTC. Protein product: CASSSSYEQYF.